The T cell receptor (beta chain) under discussion was sequenced for a study of cytomegalovirus exposure and HLA in healthy donors. The study's findings and limits: Earlier analysis yielded a pattern in which most TCR beta V segments were productive about 90% or about 30% of the time. Some TCR beta chains (roughly 160 of them) were listed as cytomegalovirus-associated.

The PCR ran on 60 Vbeta and 13 Jbeta primers. TCRdb keeps only in-frame clones here, not all; method: immunoSEQ multiplex PCR. The repertoire consists of roughly 100,000 clones, with roughly 15% occurring once and the leading ten covering over 0.8%. Notes on this clone: Its specificity is not known.

The CDR3 totals 15 residues. Germline CDR1 reads ENHRY; CDR2 reads SYGVKD. Trimming cost V 3 bases and J 4 bases; bases outside gene matches: 8. The chain recombines TRBV10-3 with TRBJ2-7; 8 bases line up with TRBD2. The sequence was collected from a female donor in good health and CMV-seronegative. What was sequenced was PBMCs. CDR3: CAISDPGTSFYEQYF. The CDR3 DNA reads as TGTGCCATCAGTGACCCCGGGACTAGTTTTTACGAGCAGTACTTC.